Presented here are 30 T cell receptor beta chains from one specimen sequenced in a study of T cell responses to AZD1222 COVID-19 vaccine. Only in-frame clones appear in the TCRdb table, and some are missing; sequencing was by immunoSEQ multiplex PCR. The sample holds around 140,000 clones, approximately 85% seen once. The sample consisted of peripheral blood, taken 28 days after the second dose of the MenACWY control vaccine. These receptors were taken from an adult who received the MenACWY meningococcal vaccine as a control.

The genes are TRBV6-5 and TRBJ1-3, with 7 bases that match TRBD1. This CDR3 is built from 14 residues. The ends lost 6 bases at V and 3 bases at J; junction bases unmatched: 5. The germline V gene has CDR1 MNHEY and CDR2 SVGAGI. DNA for the CDR3: TGTGCCAGCAGCTTGACAGGGAATGGAAACACCATATATTTT. As protein: CASSLTGNGNTIYF.

This chain connects TRBV19 to TRBJ1-5; weak D call: TRBD1 (5 bases). Germline values: CDR1 LNHDA, CDR2 SQIVND (reference sequence). CDR3 size: 14 residues. Trimming left V 2 bases short and J 4 bases short, with 9 bases between. The CDR3 DNA reads TGTGCCAGTAGTATAAGGGACCGGAATCAGCCCCAGCATTTT. Encoded protein: CASSIRDRNQPQHF.

The V call is TRBV15, the J call TRBJ2-1; TRBD2 matches 11 bases. With V trimmed by 0 bases and J by 9 bases, 7 bases remained unmatched. The CDR3 covers 16 residues. The germline V gene encodes CDR1 LNHNV and CDR2 YYDKDF (reference sequence). The CDR3 sequence: CATSRDRLAGGIEQFF. Here the CDR3 DNA reads TGTGCCACCAGCAGAGATCGGCTAGCGGGAGGTATTGAGCAGTTCTTC.

The chain links TRBV5-1 to TRBJ1-3; D ambiguous. In germline, CDR1 is SGHRS, CDR2 YFSETQ. This CDR3 is built from 14 residues. V was cut by 3 bases and J by 5 bases, with 12 bases left in between. CDR3 in DNA: TGCGCCAGCAGCTCGGGCCTTGAGAGAAACACCATATATTTT. The encoded protein is CASSSGLERNTIYF.

This chain links TRBV18 with TRBJ2-3; D gene uncertain. Per germline, CDR1 KGHSH and CDR2 LQKENI. This CDR3 region has 13 residues. V was cut by 3 bases and J by 0 bases, with 4 bases left in between. The CDR3 DNA follows: TGTGCCAGCTCACCTGACAGCACAGATACGCAGTATTTT. It translates to CASSPDSTDTQYF.

The chain has TRBV20-1 and TRBJ1-6; D remains unclear. Deletions cut 3 bases from V and 14 bases from J, with 20 bases between. The germline V gene encodes CDR1 DFQATT and CDR2 SNEGSKA (reference sequence). This CDR3 is built from 14 residues. The CDR3 spells CSASPPETAVALHF. The CDR3 DNA reads as TGCAGTGCTAGTCCTCCAGAGACGGCTGTAGCCCTCCACTTT.

The CDR3 is CASRPQGQGSNQPQHF. The CDR3 region has the DNA TGTGCCAGCAGACCCCAAGGACAGGGGAGCAATCAGCCCCAGCATTTT. The chain links TRBV28 to TRBJ1-5; 9 nucleotides match TRBD1. CDR1 is MDHEN, CDR2 SYDVKM, per germline. Losses at the gene ends were 6 bases for V and 1 base for J; bases not matched to a gene: 7. The CDR3 is 16 amino acids.

The chain combines TRBV2 with TRBJ2-5; D ambiguous. Trimming took 0 bases from V and 4 from J, leaving 12 bases between them. The CDR3 runs to 15 residues. Looked up from germline, CDR1 is SNHLY and CDR2 is FYNNEI. The CDR3 sequence: CASSEARGSRETQYF. The DNA of the CDR3 is TGTGCCAGCAGTGAAGCGCGTGGTTCTCGAGAGACCCAGTACTTC.

This chain connects TRBV5-5 to TRBJ1-2; a possible D gene is TRBD1 (5 bases). The CDR3 loop spans 15 amino acids. Germline V CDR1 and CDR2: SGHKS, YYEKEE (reference sequence). V dropped 0 bases and J dropped 4 bases, with 13 bases sitting between them. Here the CDR3 reads CASSLVAGRTYGYTF. DNA of the CDR3: TGTGCCAGCAGCTTGGTTGCAGGGCGGACCTATGGCTACACCTTC.

DNA of the CDR3: TGTGCCAGTAGTAAAACCGGGACAGATAGCAATCAGCCCCAGCATTTT. This gives the protein CASSKTGTDSNQPQHF. This chain connects TRBV2 to TRBJ1-5; TRBD1 matches at 7 bases. This CDR3 is built from 16 residues. The junction had 11 bases not matched to a gene; V was cut back by 9 bases and J by 0 bases. Germline V gene data show CDR1 as SNHLY and CDR2 as FYNNEI.

The chain carries TRBV30 and TRBJ2-7; no definite D call. Germline V lookup: CDR1 GTSNPN, CDR2 SVGIG (reference sequence). The V and J ends lost 1 base and 2 bases respectively, with 6 bases between them. The CDR3 sequence is 12 residues long. In DNA form, the CDR3 reads TGTGCCTGGAGTGCAACAGCCTACGAGCAGTACTTC. Translated, it gives CAWSATAYEQYF.

The chain links TRBV6-4 to TRBJ1-2; TRBD1 agrees at 7 bases. Trimming removed 7 bases from V and 8 bases from J; junction bases left unmatched: 10. Germline assignment: CDR1 MRHNA and CDR2 SNTAGT. The CDR3 consists of 13 residues. The CDR3: CASNEGASGGYTF. The CDR3, as DNA: TGTGCCAGCAATGAGGGGGCTTCTGGAGGCTACACCTTC.

The V and J genes are TRBV19 and TRBJ2-2, with 7 nucleotides matching TRBD2. V was clipped by 5 bases and J by 6 bases; unmatched bases: 9. Germline V lookup: CDR1 LNHDA, CDR2 SQIVND (reference sequence). CDR3 length: 15 residues. The CDR3 reads CASSAAGNLAGELFF. The CDR3 bases are TGTGCCAGTAGTGCAGCGGGGAACCTAGCCGGGGAGCTGTTTTTT.

V usage is TRBV10-3 and J usage is TRBJ2-4; D may correspond to TRBD1 or TRBD2 (5 bases each). Trimming pared 2 bases from V and 1 base from J, leaving 15 bases between. The length of the CDR3 is 17 residues. CDR1 and CDR2 from the germline V gene are ENHRY and SYGVKD. CDR3 residues: CAISEAGRVEAKNIQYF. The CDR3 DNA is TGTGCCATCAGTGAGGCGGGCAGGGTTGAGGCCAAAAACATTCAGTACTTC.

V and J are TRBV9 and TRBJ2-3; 7 nucleotides agree with TRBD2. V gave up 2 bases and J gave up 3 bases; unmatched junction bases: 6. Germline V gives CDR1 SGDLS, CDR2 YYNGEE. The CDR3 spans 15 residues. CDR3 in amino acids: CASSVLSGDTDTQYF. In DNA, the CDR3 is TGTGCCAGCAGCGTGTTGAGCGGGGATACAGATACGCAGTATTTT.

The chain couples TRBV24-1 to TRBJ2-1; 11 bases agree with TRBD2. Unmatched junction bases numbered 3, after V lost 3 bases and J lost 6 bases. The V gene's germline CDR1 is KGHDR and CDR2 SFDVKD. This CDR3 region has 15 residues. Here the CDR3 reads CATSDIAGGGNEQFF. For the CDR3, the DNA is TGTGCCACCAGTGATATAGCGGGAGGGGGCAATGAGCAGTTCTTC.

The chain employs TRBV7-9 and TRBJ2-1, with TRBD2 matching over 8 bases. The V segment lost 1 base and the J segment 12 bases; nucleotides outside the gene matches: 8. There are 14 residues in the CDR3. Per germline, CDR1 SEHNR and CDR2 FQNEAQ (reference sequence). The CDR3: CASSLVSGGNRQFF. DNA for the CDR3: TGTGCCAGCAGCTTAGTCTCGGGAGGGAATAGGCAGTTCTTC.

On this clone: Other DNA sequences from this sample encode an identical CDR3 as well. The chain joins TRBV14 to TRBJ1-5; D is unclear. CDR1 is SGHDN, CDR2 FVKESK, per germline. Between the trimmed V and J ends, which lost 2 bases and 3 bases, there was a span of 8 bases. This CDR3 contains 14 residues. This chain's CDR3 is CASSQRGNNQPQHF. CDR3 in DNA: TGTGCCAGCAGCCAACGAGGAAACAATCAGCCCCAGCATTTT.

The chain is built from TRBV19 and TRBJ2-1; TRBD1 is a possible D gene (6 bases). Trimming left V 6 bases short and J 7 bases short, with 19 bases between. The germline CDR1 and CDR2 sequences are LNHDA and SQIVND (reference sequence). The CDR3 spans 15 residues. DNA of the CDR3: TGTGCCAGTAGGGGGCGGACAGAAACGCAAAATGAGCAGTTCTTC. This sequence encodes CASRGRTETQNEQFF.

This chain joins TRBV5-4 and TRBJ2-7, with D unclear. The CDR3 runs 14 residues. CDR1 is SGHNT and CDR2 is YYREEE in the germline V gene (reference sequence). V dropped 4 bases and J dropped 0 bases, with 11 bases sitting between them. The CDR3 loop reads CASSGGPTSYEQYF. The DNA of the CDR3 is TGTGCCAGCAGCGGCGGCCCGACCTCCTACGAGCAGTACTTC.

The chain couples TRBV29-1 to TRBJ1-2; 12 bases fit TRBD1. Germline V gene lookup returns CDR1 SQVTM and CDR2 ANQGSEA. The V and J ends lost 7 bases and 3 bases, in that order; junction bases with no gene match: 3. The CDR3 contains 13 residues. CDR3 DNA sequence: TGCAGCGCAGGGACAGGGGGCTACTATGGCTACACCTTC. Translated: CSAGTGGYYGYTF.

In the case of this clone: One junction end does not reproduce the germline sequence, and a read error may be involved. The chain combines TRBV7-7 with TRBJ2-3; either TRBD1 or TRBD2 may fit D (5 bases each). The CDR3 consists of 14 residues. Looked up from germline, CDR1 is SSHAT and CDR2 is FNYEAQ (reference sequence). The CDR3 sequence is CASSLGTRADTQYF. In DNA, the CDR3 is TGTGCTAGCAGCTTAGGGACCCGAGCAGATACGCAGTATTTT. The variable domain in full, with the rest retrieved from reference TRBV7-7 and TRBJ2-3, is GAGVSQSPRYKVTKRGQDVTLRCDPISSHATLYWYQQALGQGPEFLTYFNYEAQPDKSGLPSDRFSAERPEGSISTLTIQRTEQRDSAMYRCASSLGTRADTQYFGPGTRLTVL.

The chain links TRBV9 to TRBJ1-3; no clear D gene. V was cut by 0 bases and J by 3 bases, with 10 bases left in between. The CDR3 is made up of 15 amino acids. CDR1 is SGDLS and CDR2 is YYNGEE in the germline V gene. CDR3 in DNA: TGTGCCAGCAGCGTAGGGCAGAACCTTGGAAACACCATATATTTT. This gives the protein CASSVGQNLGNTIYF.

CDR3 residues: CASSQDIPRWGFSYEQYF. DNA for the CDR3: TGTGCCAGCAGCCAAGATATCCCCCGGTGGGGTTTCTCCTACGAGCAGTACTTC. This chain uses TRBV3-1 (or the pseudogene TRBV3-2) with TRBJ2-7, with no clear D. The CDR3 is 18 residues long. Germline assignment: CDR1 LGHDT and CDR2 YNNKEL (reference sequence). V was trimmed by 0 bases and J by 0 bases, leaving 18 bases between them.

The CDR3 region has the DNA TGTGCCAGCAGTTATTTAAGGGGAGGTCAGCCCCAGCATTTT. Translated: CASSYLRGGQPQHF. The rearrangement uses TRBV6-2 or TRBV6-3 and TRBJ1-5, with TRBD1 as a possible D gene (5 bases). Trimming stripped 3 bases from V and 6 bases from J, with 12 bases between. Looked up from germline, CDR1 is MNHEY and CDR2 is SVGEGT. The CDR3 covers 14 residues.

This chain uses TRBV5-1 with TRBJ2-7, with 7 bases matching TRBD1. The J segment lost 5 bases and the V segment lost 0 bases, leaving 11 bases of the junction unmatched. The CDR3 is 16 amino acids. Germline V CDR1 and CDR2: SGHRS, YFSETQ. DNA for the CDR3: TGCGCCAGCAGCTTGGGATTCGGGACAGTCGACCACGAGCAGTACGTC. This encodes CASSLGFGTVDHEQYV.

CDR3 coding DNA: TGTGCCACCAGTGATTTGACAGATGGCTACACCTTC. It encodes CATSDLTDGYTF. The chain employs TRBV24-1 and TRBJ1-2, with no clear D. The CDR3 extends over 12 amino acids. Trimming removed 0 bases from V and 6 bases from J, with 4 bases in between. The germline V gene has CDR1 KGHDR and CDR2 SFDVKD.

J is TRBJ2-4 and V is TRBV27; D is undetermined. Trimming removed 2 bases from V and 0 bases from J, with 11 bases in between. This CDR3 is built from 16 residues. CDR1 MNHEY and CDR2 SMNVEV come from the germline V gene (reference sequence). The CDR3 protein is CASSLRRRLAKNIQYF. For the CDR3, the DNA is TGTGCCAGCAGTTTAAGGCGACGACTAGCCAAAAACATTCAGTACTTC.

The rearrangement joins TRBV7-8 to TRBJ2-7, with D maybe TRBD1 (6 bases). This CDR3 has 13 residues. V was clipped by 4 bases and J by 6 bases, with 13 bases between them. Germline CDR1 and CDR2: SGHVS and FQNEAQ. CDR3 bases: TGTGCCAGCAGCTCAGAGACAGGTACCGAGCAGTACTTC. Translating gives CASSSETGTEQYF.

The CDR3 nucleotides read TGTGCCAGCCGTGTAGGGGACGAGCAGTACTTC. It encodes CASRVGDEQYF. The chain couples TRBV18 to TRBJ2-7; weak D call: TRBD1 (5 bases). The CDR3 runs to 11 residues. Trimming took off 8 bases at V and 5 bases at J, with 10 bases between the two ends. CDR1 is KGHSH and CDR2 is LQKENI in the germline V gene.